The clone carrying this T cell receptor (beta chain) was seen more than once but under ten times. The target antigen is unknown. This sample stems from a study of cytomegalovirus exposure and HLA in healthy donors. Looking at the study overall: In a previous analysis, 95 million to 130 million unique TCR beta sequences were found from 150 million to 200 million T cells. Drawn from HLA-typed donors, around 85 million unique TCRs were held in an early data release.

The PCR made use of 60 Vbeta and 13 Jbeta primers. The protocol was immunoSEQ multiplex PCR, while the TCRdb copy is restricted to in-frame clones and leaves out a portion. The data contain roughly 150,000 clones, roughly 80% of them singletons. Germline CDR1 is MNHEY and CDR2 is SMNVEV (reference sequence). The CDR3 covers 14 residues. Trimming took 2 bases from V and 6 from J; bases not matched to a gene: 4. General observations from the study: Owing to their indistinguishability, certain V segments, notably TRBV6-2 and TRBV6-3, were excluded. Most TCR beta V segments were productive about 90% or about 30% of the time in an earlier analysis.

This TCR derives from a female donor in good health and CMV-seronegative. The sequenced sample was PBMCs. J is TRBJ1-2 and V is TRBV27; TRBD1 matches at 9 bases. The CDR3 region is CASSLGGQGHGYTF. The CDR3 DNA reads TGTGCCAGCAGTTTAGGGGGACAGGGACATGGCTACACCTTC.